Presented here are 28 T cell receptor beta chains from one specimen sequenced in a study of blood T cell repertoires in COVID-19. Repertoires were generated with immunoSEQ multiplex PCR, while TCRdb's copy carries only in-frame clones and drops some. The sample has a few hundred thousand clones; around 90% are singletons. The sequenced material came from peripheral blood. The source is a woman between 25 and 40 years old with COVID-19, enrolled during active disease.

This chain links TRBV24-1 with TRBJ1-1; TRBD1 agrees at 7 bases. The CDR3 is 14 amino acids. The J segment lost 4 bases and the V segment lost 4 bases, leaving 5 bases of the junction unmatched. Looked up from germline, CDR1 is KGHDR and CDR2 is SFDVKD. CDR3 bases: TGTGCCACCAGTGAGGGCAGGGGGAGCACTGAAGCTTTCTTT. Its translation is CATSEGRGSTEAFF.

This clone has just a few counts. The chain couples TRBV6-2 or TRBV6-3 to TRBJ1-1; TRBD1 matches 9 bases. The V and J ends lost 6 bases and 6 bases, in that order; junction bases with no gene match: 8. The CDR3 covers 14 residues. Germline CDR1 MNHEY, CDR2 SVGEGT. DNA of the CDR3: TGTGCCAGCAGCCCGGACAGGGGAATGTCTGAAGCTTTCTTT. Translation: CASSPDRGMSEAFF.

The chain recombines TRBV5-1 with TRBJ1-5, with D uncertain. Germline V CDR1 and CDR2: SGHRS, YFSETQ. The CDR3 runs 15 residues. Trimming took 7 bases from V and 1 from J, leaving 15 bases between them. CDR3 sequence reads: CASAIPPGSNQPQHF. The CDR3 coding sequence is TGCGCCAGCGCGATACCCCCCGGGAGCAATCAGCCCCAGCATTTT.

The chain is built from TRBV5-1 and TRBJ2-1; TRBD2 matches 9 bases. This CDR3 has 15 amino acids. CDR1 SGHRS and CDR2 YFSETQ come from the germline V gene. V trimming: 0 bases; J trimming: 4 bases; junction bases outside the gene matches: 2. The CDR3 DNA reads as TGCGCCAGCAGCTTGGGACTAGCGGTTTACAATGAGCAGTTCTTC. This translates into CASSLGLAVYNEQFF.

The chain joins TRBV3-1 (or the pseudogene TRBV3-2) to TRBJ1-4, with D tentatively TRBD1 (6 bases). The CDR3 extends over 18 amino acids. Germline V gives CDR1 LGHDT, CDR2 YNNKEL (reference sequence). Trimming removed 4 bases at V and 6 bases at J, with 24 bases between. The CDR3 bases are TGTGCCAGCAGCCTATTTCACCTAACAGGGACGGTAGATGAAAAACTGTTTTTT. Protein product: CASSLFHLTGTVDEKLFF.

This clone has only a few counts. CDR3 nucleotide sequence: TGTGCCAGCAGGGTACAGGGGGACACTGAAGCTTTCTTT. Translated: CASRVQGDTEAFF. The chain combines TRBV6-5 with TRBJ1-1; TRBD1 matches at 8 bases. Germline V gene sequence: CDR1 MNHEY, CDR2 SVGAGI. CDR3 length equals 13 residues. J was trimmed by 3 bases and V by 6 bases; bases with no gene match: 3.

The V call is TRBV7-6, the J call TRBJ1-4, with D perhaps TRBD1 (5 bases). The CDR3 length is 16 residues. Germline V gene sequence: CDR1 SGHVS, CDR2 FNYEAQ. Trimming took off 5 bases at V and 0 bases at J, with 13 bases between the two ends. The DNA for the CDR3 is TGTGCCAGCAGCAGGGGTAGCAACCCAACTAATGAAAAACTGTTTTTT. This translates into CASSRGSNPTNEKLFF.

This chain connects TRBV29-1 to TRBJ1-1; D may be TRBD1 (5 bases). The V gene lost 7 bases and the J gene lost 1 base, with 16 bases spanning the gap. The CDR3 has 14 residues. Germline V CDR1 and CDR2: SQVTM, ANQGSEA. CDR3 in DNA: TGCAGCGGTCACGACCTTGGGGCGAACACTGAAGCTTTCTTT. The encoded protein is CSGHDLGANTEAFF.

This chain connects TRBV29-1 to TRBJ2-1, with D possibly TRBD2 on 6 matching bases. This CDR3 has 14 amino acids. Germline V gene lookup returns CDR1 SQVTM and CDR2 ANQGSEA. V was trimmed by 8 bases and J by 3 bases, leaving 17 bases between them. CDR3 amino acids: CSTARLVSYNEQFF. CDR3 DNA sequence: TGCAGCACCGCTCGACTAGTGAGCTACAATGAGCAGTTCTTC.

V and J are TRBV6-2 or TRBV6-3 and TRBJ2-6; possible D gene TRBD1, 5 bases. The CDR3 covers 20 residues. Trimming shortened V by 0 bases and J by 5 bases, and 23 bases separated the two germline ends. Per germline, CDR1 MNHEY and CDR2 SVGEGT. The CDR3 is CASSYSLGVELDTRANVLTF. The CDR3 coding sequence is TGTGCCAGCAGTTACTCTTTAGGAGTGGAGTTGGACACTAGGGCCAACGTCCTGACTTTC.

The chain joins TRBV24-1 to TRBJ1-5; perhaps TRBD1 as D (5 bases). The CDR3 consists of 16 residues. Germline assignment: CDR1 KGHDR and CDR2 SFDVKD. Trimming cost V 3 bases and J 4 bases, with 15 bases left between them. For the CDR3, the DNA is TGTGCCACCAGTGATAGAAGTTTAGGGGTAAATCAGCCCCAGCATTTT. This codes for CATSDRSLGVNQPQHF.

A single count supports this clone. The chain joins TRBV19 to TRBJ1-5; TRBD1 aligns across 9 bases. The V gene's germline CDR1 is LNHDA and CDR2 SQIVND (reference sequence). CDR3 length: 15 residues. J lost 5 bases, V lost 8 bases, and 10 bases had no gene match. CDR3 amino acids: CASSLPGQGYQPQHF. DNA for the CDR3: TGTGCCAGTTCATTACCGGGACAGGGCTATCAGCCCCAGCATTTT.

This clone was observed a handful of times. The chain has TRBV4-3 and TRBJ1-1; TRBD1 aligns across 12 bases. CDR1 and CDR2 (germline): LGHNA, YSLEER. The length of the CDR3 is 14 residues. With 10 bases clipped from V and 3 bases from J, the junction kept 6 bases outside the gene matches. The CDR3 nucleotides are TGCGCCACCGGGACAGGGGGCAGGTACACTGAAGCTTTCTTT. Protein sequence: CATGTGGRYTEAFF.

The rearrangement joins TRBV13 to TRBJ2-3, with 13 bases aligning to TRBD2. The V gene end was trimmed by 4 bases and the J gene end by 0 bases; junction bases not matched to a gene: 10. CDR3 length: 19 residues. Germline V gene data show CDR1 as PRHDT and CDR2 as FYEKMQ (reference sequence). DNA for the CDR3: TGTGCCAGCAGCTCACCTACTAGCGGGGGGGTGAAGAGCACAGATACGCAGTATTTT. It yields the protein CASSSPTSGGVKSTDTQYF.

The V and J genes are TRBV27 and TRBJ1-5, with unresolved D. The CDR3 runs 12 residues. Germline CDR1 and CDR2: MNHEY and SMNVEV (reference sequence). The V gene lost 6 bases and the J gene lost 3 bases, with 6 bases spanning the gap. The CDR3 spells CASSFLNQPQHF. In nucleotides, the CDR3 is TGTGCCAGCAGCTTCCTCAATCAGCCCCAGCATTTT.

The genes are TRBV24-1 and TRBJ1-2; a weak D match, TRBD1 (5 bases). CDR3 length equals 15 residues. Per the germline V gene, CDR1 is KGHDR and CDR2 is SFDVKD. The germline V and J ends were trimmed by 3 bases and 3 bases, with 13 bases remaining between them. CDR3 DNA sequence: TGTGCCACCAGTGATGGCAGGGTCTCAGACTATGGCTACACCTTC. Its protein product is CATSDGRVSDYGYTF.

The chain is built from TRBV7-6 and TRBJ2-2; TRBD1 matches 10 bases. Trimming took 4 bases from V and 5 from J; bases not matched to a gene: 16. CDR3 length: 19 amino acids. The germline V gene has CDR1 SGHVS and CDR2 FNYEAQ. CDR3 DNA sequence: TGTGCCAGCAGCTCAACCGGGCCCGGGACAGGGGTTGTGACCGGGGAGCTGTTTTTT. This codes for CASSSTGPGTGVVTGELFF.

V gene TRBV10-3 combines with J gene TRBJ2-5, with 8 bases matching TRBD2. V was pared by 7 bases and J by 1 base, with 2 bases of the junction left unmatched. CDR1 and CDR2 from the germline V gene are ENHRY and SYGVKD. The CDR3 is 13 amino acids. CDR3 coding DNA: TGTGCCATCACCAGCGGGGGCCAAGAGACCCAGTACTTC. Encoded protein: CAITSGGQETQYF.

The chain joins TRBV24-1 to TRBJ2-6; 11 nucleotides line up with TRBD1. Germline V gives CDR1 KGHDR, CDR2 SFDVKD. After removal of 2 bases from V and 4 bases from J, the junction contained 6 bases not matched to a gene. This CDR3 region has 18 residues. CDR3 coding DNA: TGTGCCACCAGTGATTCTGGACAGGGGGCGCACGGGGCCAACGTCCTGACTTTC. Translated, it gives CATSDSGQGAHGANVLTF.

The chain recombines TRBV12-3 or TRBV12-4 with TRBJ2-7; a possible D gene is TRBD1 (5 bases). This CDR3 is built from 12 residues. V shed 5 bases and J shed 4 bases, with 9 bases lying between them. CDR3 protein: CASSPSGYEQYV. The CDR3 DNA follows: TGTGCCAGCAGTCCTTCAGGGTACGAGCAGTACGTC.

The chain employs TRBV29-1 and TRBJ1-2; TRBD1 agrees at 8 bases. V gave up 5 bases and J gave up 8 bases; unmatched junction bases: 4. The V gene's germline CDR1 is SQVTM and CDR2 ANQGSEA. The length of the CDR3 is 11 residues. For the CDR3, the DNA is TGCAGCGTTTCAGGGGGCCGGGGCTACACCTTC. This gives the protein CSVSGGRGYTF.

This chain joins TRBV10-3 and TRBJ2-3; 7 nucleotides match TRBD1. The CDR3 consists of 16 residues. V gave up 0 bases and J gave up 2 bases; unmatched junction bases: 5. Germline assignment: CDR1 ENHRY and CDR2 SYGVKD. CDR3 nucleotides: TGTGCCATCAGTGAGTCGAAGGGACAGCTCACAGATACGCAGTATTTT. Amino acids: CAISESKGQLTDTQYF.

The CDR3 spells CASSRQGSNQPQHF. CDR3 DNA sequence: TGTGCCAGCTCACGTCAGGGAAGCAATCAGCCCCAGCATTTT. This chain links TRBV21-1 with TRBJ1-5; TRBD1, as called in the table, went unchecked against the DNA. TRBV21-1 is a known pseudogene. CDR3 length: 14 residues.

In its sample, this clone was seen a few times. This chain joins TRBV28 and TRBJ1-6; 11 bases align to TRBD1. Germline CDR1 is MDHEN and CDR2 is SYDVKM. CDR3 size: 15 residues. The trim removed 5 bases at V and 6 bases at J, leaving 3 bases unmatched. CDR3 coding DNA: TGTGCCAGCAGTGACGGGACAGGGGGTAATTCACCCCTCCACTTT. Translated: CASSDGTGGNSPLHF.

This chain links TRBV27 with TRBJ2-1; D call uncertain. This CDR3 has 14 amino acids. The germline V gene has CDR1 MNHEY and CDR2 SMNVEV (reference sequence). Trimming removed 7 bases from V and 5 bases from J, with 15 bases in between. CDR3 in DNA: TGTGCCAGCATCCCTTTCAGTGGCCACAATGAGCAGTTCTTC. Protein sequence: CASIPFSGHNEQFF.

The chain carries TRBV18 and TRBJ1-4; TRBD1 matches at 7 bases. V gave up 3 bases and J gave up 0 bases; unmatched junction bases: 1. The CDR3 length is 15 residues. Per germline, CDR1 KGHSH and CDR2 LQKENI. CDR3 nucleotide sequence: TGTGCCAGCTCACCTACAGGGGCAACTAATGAAAAACTGTTTTTT. It specifies CASSPTGATNEKLFF. Full variable domain (rest looked up from reference TRBV18 and TRBJ1-4): NAGVMQNPRHLVRRRGQEARLRCSPMKGHSHVYWYRQLPEEGLKFMVYLQKENIIDESGMPKERFSAEFPKEGPSILRIQQVVRGDSAAYFCASSPTGATNEKLFFGSGTQLSVL.

The V call is TRBV6-6, the J call TRBJ2-5; no reliable D call. V gave up 10 bases and J gave up 3 bases, with 18 bases separating them. The germline V gene encodes CDR1 MNHNY and CDR2 SVGAGI (reference sequence). The CDR3 is 14 amino acids. CDR3: CATTQTLGKETQYF. The CDR3 coding sequence is TGTGCCACCACCCAGACTCTGGGTAAAGAGACCCAGTACTTC.

The V and J genes are TRBV9 and TRBJ2-1; 7 nucleotides line up with TRBD1. The CDR3 is 15 amino acids. J gave up 0 bases and V 4 bases, and 4 bases lay outside the gene matches. Germline lookup yields CDR1 SGDLS and CDR2 YYNGEE. The CDR3 spells CASSSGTASYNEQFF. CDR3 DNA sequence: TGTGCCAGCAGCTCAGGGACAGCCTCCTACAATGAGCAGTTCTTC.